This T cell receptor beta chain was obtained from a study of blood T cell dynamics during melanoma immunotherapy. As for the study in general: Patients with metastatic melanoma got pembrolizumab or nivolumab-ipilimumab as first-line care.

Overall study results and limits: Whether repertoire-driving clones were melanoma-specific could not be determined.

This clone was found once. The antigen remains undetermined. Each bulk PBMC sample had approximately 350 ng DNA loaded. Method: immunoSEQ multiplex PCR; TCRdb's copy keeps in-frame clones and lacks some. The sample records almost 8,500 clones, more than 75% being singletons. This CDR3 has 17 amino acids. Germline V gives CDR1 MGHRA, CDR2 YSYEKL. Trimming took 4 bases from V and 5 from J; bases not matched to a gene: 9. Noted time point: week 3, after first cycle of checkpoint inhibitor. Patients with prior systemic cancer treatment, concomitant immunosuppressants, or other active malignancies were excluded.

Source: blood, taken from a patient treated with checkpoint blockade. The gene calls are TRBV4-1 and TRBJ2-3; 13 bases fit TRBD2. This TCR came from a human donor with melanoma. In nucleotides, the CDR3 is TGCGCCAGCAGCCGAGTACTAGCGGGAGGGCCTGGAGATACGCAGTATTTT. Translation gives CASSRVLAGGPGDTQYF.